The 30 T cell receptor beta chains below all came from one sample that was sequenced in a study of control samples from healthy donors and cancer patients (dated by TCRdb to 2020 to 2022). The library was obtained by the immunoSEQ multiplex PCR assay. The table was pulled from immuneACCESS by TCRdb, which kept in-frame rearrangements only. Such tables lose some clones; where checked, under half of the loss comes from unresolved V genes, and the rest has no known cause. Within this sample are about 170,000 clones, with 85% to 90% of them counted one time only. Jointly, the top ten make up 4.5% to 6% of the sample. The sequencing input was blood. All receptors derive from a woman in her thirties in good health.

V is TRBV29-1 and J is TRBJ2-2; 9 bases map to TRBD1. The germline CDR1 and CDR2 sequences are SQVTM and ANQGSEA. After removal of 0 bases from V and 3 bases from J, the junction contained 8 bases not matched to a gene. The CDR3 covers 17 residues. The CDR3 here is CSVEDIGQGWDTGELFF. The CDR3 bases are TGCAGCGTTGAAGATATAGGACAGGGGTGGGACACCGGGGAGCTGTTTTTT.

The genes are TRBV7-2 and TRBJ1-2, with a weak D call TRBD1 (6 bases). The CDR3 runs 13 residues. V gave up 6 bases and J gave up 6 bases, with 14 bases separating them. The germline V gene has CDR1 SGHTA and CDR2 FQGNSA. CDR3 in DNA: TGTGCCAGCAGACCGACAGGAGACCATGGCTACACCTTC. This encodes CASRPTGDHGYTF.

The chain links TRBV3-1 (or the pseudogene TRBV3-2) to TRBJ2-5; TRBD2 matches 9 bases. The CDR3 runs to 13 residues. Germline V gene lookup returns CDR1 LGHDT and CDR2 YNNKEL (reference sequence). With V trimmed by 5 bases and J by 4 bases, 2 bases remained unmatched. This CDR3 is CASSGGGAETQYF. The CDR3 coding sequence is TGTGCCAGCAGCGGCGGGGGGGCAGAGACCCAGTACTTC.

V usage is TRBV5-4 and J usage is TRBJ1-1, with TRBD1 identical over 8 bases. V lost 1 base to trimming and J lost 6 bases; unmatched junction nucleotides: 14. Germline CDR1 reads SGHNT; CDR2 reads YYREEE (reference sequence). This CDR3 comprises 17 residues. The CDR3 protein is CASSLWGRQGKRAEAFF. In DNA, the CDR3 is TGTGCCAGCAGCTTGTGGGGCCGACAGGGGAAAAGGGCTGAAGCTTTCTTT.

The V call is TRBV7-9, the J call TRBJ1-3; D is undetermined. V was pared by 1 base and J by 3 bases, with 16 bases between. CDR1 and CDR2 from the germline V gene are SEHNR and FQNEAQ (reference sequence). The CDR3 covers 17 residues. The CDR3 sequence is CASSLVSDTEFGNTIYF. The CDR3 nucleotides are TGTGCCAGCAGCTTAGTATCTGACACTGAGTTTGGAAACACCATATATTTT.

V gene TRBV4-1 combines with J gene TRBJ2-3; D tentatively reads TRBD1 or TRBD2 (5 bases each). Germline CDR1 MGHRA, CDR2 YSYEKL. The CDR3 extends over 15 amino acids. V lost 0 bases, J lost 5 bases, and 12 bases lay in between. The DNA of the CDR3 is TGCGCCAGCAGCCAAGAAGAGGGGCTCGGAGATACGCAGTATTTT. Translation: CASSQEEGLGDTQYF.

The rearrangement links TRBV27 to TRBJ1-1; maybe TRBD1 (5 bases). Germline CDR1 and CDR2: MNHEY and SMNVEV (reference sequence). Between the trimmed V and J ends, which lost 1 base and 4 bases, there was a span of 10 bases. The CDR3 sequence is 14 residues long. The CDR3 DNA sequence: TGTGCCAGCAGTTTATACGGGGGAACCACTGAAGCTTTCTTT. Its protein product is CASSLYGGTTEAFF.

This chain links TRBV7-8 with TRBJ2-5; unclear D gene. V dropped 5 bases and J dropped 6 bases, with 7 bases sitting between them. The length of the CDR3 is 11 residues. In germline, CDR1 is SGHVS, CDR2 FQNEAQ. CDR3 nucleotide sequence: TGTGCCAGCAGCCCGAGTCAGACCCAGTACTTC. Translating gives CASSPSQTQYF.

This chain connects TRBV5-1 to TRBJ1-1, with 11 bases matching TRBD1. V lost 4 bases and J lost 3; bases outside the gene matches: 8. CDR1 is SGHRS and CDR2 is YFSETQ in the germline V gene. The length of the CDR3 is 16 residues. The CDR3 loop reads CASSPGTGGGHTEAFF. CDR3 nucleotide sequence: TGCGCCAGCAGCCCCGGGACAGGGGGAGGACACACTGAAGCTTTCTTT.

The V and J genes are TRBV6-6 and TRBJ1-1; D ambiguous. CDR1 MNHNY and CDR2 SVGAGI come from the germline V gene (reference sequence). The V end lost 6 bases, the J end lost 2 bases, and 7 bases lay between the germline ends. This CDR3 is built from 12 residues. The CDR3 loop is CASSPSNTEAFF. The CDR3, as DNA: TGTGCCAGCAGCCCTTCTAACACTGAAGCTTTCTTT.

This clone was seen once. The CDR3 loop reads CASSKSLNTEAFF. The CDR3 DNA is TGTGCCAGCAGTAAATCTTTGAACACTGAAGCTTTCTTT. V and J are TRBV2 and TRBJ1-1; D gene uncertain. Germline loops: CDR1 SNHLY, CDR2 FYNNEI. V gave up 5 bases and J gave up 0 bases, with 7 bases separating them. The CDR3 covers 13 residues.

The V gene is TRBV13, the J gene TRBJ2-3; D is uncertain. The CDR3 contains 11 residues. Looked up from germline, CDR1 is PRHDT and CDR2 is FYEKMQ (reference sequence). The ends were cut back, 5 bases at V and 5 bases at J, with 5 bases in the middle. The CDR3 reads CASSAGDTQYF. The CDR3 DNA sequence: TGTGCCAGCAGCGCAGGAGATACGCAGTATTTT.

This CDR3 is CATSTVTDTQYF. The CDR3 nucleotides are TGTGCCACCAGTACAGTCACAGATACGCAGTATTTT. This chain links TRBV24-1 with TRBJ2-3; D is uncertain. Germline V CDR1 and CDR2: KGHDR, SFDVKD. V gave up 6 bases and J gave up 2 bases, with 5 bases separating them. This CDR3 comprises 12 residues.

This rearrangement joins TRBV4-1 to TRBJ2-5; 9 bases align to TRBD1. The CDR3 sequence is 14 residues long. With V trimmed by 3 bases and J by 5 bases, 4 bases remained unmatched. Germline CDR1 reads MGHRA; CDR2 reads YSYEKL. The CDR3 DNA reads TGCGCCAGCAGCCAGGTTGACAGGGGGGAGACCCAGTACTTC. Translation gives CASSQVDRGETQYF.

Written as DNA, the CDR3 is TGTGCCAGCTCACGTGGAGATGCAACTGAAGCTTTCTTT. Its protein product is CASSRGDATEAFF. The chain joins TRBV18 to TRBJ1-1; D uncertain. The V gene lost 4 bases and the J gene lost 5 bases, with 11 bases spanning the gap. CDR1 KGHSH and CDR2 LQKENI come from the germline V gene. This CDR3 spans 13 amino acids.

This sequence joins TRBV29-1 and TRBJ2-1, with 7 bases fitting TRBD1. There are 17 residues in the CDR3. J gave up 3 bases and V 7 bases, and 18 bases lay outside the gene matches. The germline CDR1 and CDR2 sequences are SQVTM and ANQGSEA. The CDR3 protein is CSAEGAAGPGGYNEQFF. CDR3 in DNA: TGCAGCGCCGAAGGGGCCGCAGGGCCAGGGGGCTACAATGAGCAGTTCTTC.

The genes are TRBV19 and TRBJ1-1, with a weak D call TRBD1 (6 bases). The germline V and J ends were trimmed by 7 bases and 1 base, with 7 bases remaining between them. CDR1 is LNHDA, CDR2 SQIVND, per germline (reference sequence). The CDR3 runs to 12 residues. This CDR3 is CASKTGNTEAFF. The CDR3 coding sequence is TGTGCCAGTAAGACAGGGAACACTGAAGCTTTCTTT. Looking up the rest from reference TRBV19 and TRBJ1-1 gives the full variable domain: DGGITQSPKYLFRKEGQNVTLSCEQNLNHDAMYWYRQDPGQGLRLIYYSQIVNDFQKGDIAEGYSVSREKKESFPLTVTSAQKNPTAFYLCASKTGNTEAFFGQGTRLTVV.

The count of this clone is one. The chain employs TRBV6-5 and TRBJ2-3; 7 positions agree with TRBD2. The length of the CDR3 is 14 residues. V gave up 6 bases and J gave up 6 bases; unmatched junction bases: 9. The V gene's germline CDR1 is MNHEY and CDR2 SVGAGI. CDR3 in amino acids: CASRGGVMWDTQYF. The CDR3 nucleotides read TGTGCCAGCAGGGGGGGGGTTATGTGGGATACGCAGTATTTT.

V is TRBV4-2 and J is TRBJ2-1; a weak D match, TRBD2 (5 bases). This CDR3 has 19 residues. The germline CDR1 and CDR2 sequences are LGHNA and YNFKEQ. V was trimmed by 0 bases and J by 0 bases, leaving 18 bases between them. The CDR3 DNA reads TGTGCCAGCAGCCAAGACTCTATCGGGGAACGTGGCTCCTACAATGAGCAGTTCTTC. It encodes CASSQDSIGERGSYNEQFF.

The gene calls are TRBV18 and TRBJ2-3; possibly TRBD1 for D (6 bases). Germline assignment: CDR1 KGHSH and CDR2 LQKENI. The CDR3 is 16 amino acids. The V gene lost 3 bases and the J gene lost 5 bases, with 18 bases spanning the gap. The DNA for the CDR3 is TGTGCCAGCTCACCCCCCGTCGGCAGGGGATTAGATACGCAGTATTTT. Translated, it gives CASSPPVGRGLDTQYF.

In DNA, the CDR3 is TGTGCCAGAAGTCGTCAGACCGGCTTTGGACCCCAGCATTTT. Amino acids: CARSRQTGFGPQHF. J is TRBJ1-5 and V is TRBV19; D gene unclear. The germline V and J ends were trimmed by 9 bases and 10 bases, with 22 bases remaining between them. The CDR3 is 14 residues long. CDR1 and CDR2 (germline): LNHDA, SQIVND (reference sequence).

The chain recombines TRBV29-1 with TRBJ2-3; unclear D gene. The ends were cut back, 6 bases at V and 5 bases at J, with 9 bases in the middle. This CDR3 has 11 amino acids. Per germline, CDR1 SQVTM and CDR2 ANQGSEA. CDR3 nucleotide sequence: TGCAGCGTGACGTTATTAGATACGCAGTATTTT. As protein: CSVTLLDTQYF.

CDR3 in amino acids: CATGQGSNSNQPQHF. DNA of the CDR3: TGTGCCACGGGACAGGGTTCAAATAGCAATCAGCCCCAGCATTTT. The rearrangement uses TRBV24-1 and TRBJ1-5; 9 bases fit TRBD1. This CDR3 is 15 amino acids long. The junction had 6 bases not matched to a gene; V was cut back by 10 bases and J by 0 bases. The germline V gene encodes CDR1 KGHDR and CDR2 SFDVKD.

This chain uses TRBV19 with TRBJ1-4, with 10 bases that match TRBD1. In germline, CDR1 is LNHDA, CDR2 SQIVND (reference sequence). Trimming removed 10 bases from V and 0 bases from J; junction bases left unmatched: 8. The CDR3 consists of 16 residues. CDR3 coding DNA: TGTGCCACCAAGGACAGGGGGATTACAACTAATGAAAAACTGTTTTTT. It translates to CATKDRGITTNEKLFF.

The CDR3 spells CASRSYPYEQYF. The CDR3 nucleotides read TGTGCCAGCCGGAGTTACCCCTACGAGCAGTACTTC. The rearrangement uses TRBV6-5 and TRBJ2-7; D is ambiguous. Germline V gene sequence: CDR1 MNHEY, CDR2 SVGAGI. The V end lost 8 bases, the J end lost 2 bases, and 10 bases lay between the germline ends. This CDR3 has 12 amino acids.

This clone was seen ten or more times. The chain uses TRBV6-1 and TRBJ1-2; D is undetermined. The V and J ends lost 3 bases and 1 base respectively, with 6 bases between them. Looked up from germline, CDR1 is MNHNS and CDR2 is SASEGT. The CDR3 contains 13 residues. CDR3 nucleotide sequence: TGTGCCAGCAGTGATCGGGTTAACTATGGCTACACCTTC. This translates into CASSDRVNYGYTF.

The CDR3 DNA sequence: TGTGCCACCAGTGAGAGGGGATCTAACTATGGCTACACCTTC. Its translation: CATSERGSNYGYTF. This chain uses TRBV24-1 with TRBJ1-2; D is perhaps TRBD1 (5 bases). The CDR3 is 14 residues long. Per germline, CDR1 KGHDR and CDR2 SFDVKD. Trimming took off 4 bases at V and 0 bases at J, with 8 bases between the two ends.

The chain links TRBV10-3 to TRBJ1-5; unclear D gene. V was cut by 0 bases and J by 4 bases, with 4 bases left in between. Germline CDR1 and CDR2: ENHRY and SYGVKD. The CDR3 contains 13 residues. Written as DNA, the CDR3 is TGTGCCATCAGTGAGTCTTCAAATCAGCCCCAGCATTTT. Amino acid sequence: CAISESSNQPQHF.

The chain recombines TRBV5-1 with TRBJ2-6; D unclear. V was trimmed by 4 bases and J by 0 bases, leaving 8 bases between them. Germline CDR1 is SGHRS and CDR2 is YFSETQ. The CDR3 length is 15 residues. The DNA of the CDR3 is TGCGCCAGCAGCGGGCAGCCCTCTGGGGCCAACGTCCTGACTTTC. It is translated as CASSGQPSGANVLTF.

This chain uses TRBV7-8 with TRBJ2-5, with a possible D match to TRBD2 (7 bases). The germline CDR1 and CDR2 sequences are SGHVS and FQNEAQ. The CDR3 extends over 14 amino acids. Trimming took 2 bases from V and 5 from J, leaving 12 bases between them. CDR3 amino acids: CASSLRGAGETQYF. DNA for the CDR3: TGTGCCAGCAGCTTACGGGGGGCAGGTGAGACCCAGTACTTC.